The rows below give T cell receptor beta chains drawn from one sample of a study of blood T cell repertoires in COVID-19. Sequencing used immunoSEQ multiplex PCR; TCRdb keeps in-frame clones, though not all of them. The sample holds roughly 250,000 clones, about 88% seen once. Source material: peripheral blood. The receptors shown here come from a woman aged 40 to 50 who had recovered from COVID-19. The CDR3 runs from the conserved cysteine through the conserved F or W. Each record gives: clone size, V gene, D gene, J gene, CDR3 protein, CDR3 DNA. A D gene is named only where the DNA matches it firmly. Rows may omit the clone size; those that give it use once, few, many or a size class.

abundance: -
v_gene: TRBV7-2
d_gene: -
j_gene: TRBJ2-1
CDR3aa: CASSLAPAGAGYNEQFF
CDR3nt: TGTGCCAGCAGCTTAGCGCCTGCAGGGGCTGGCTACAATGAGCAGTTCTTC

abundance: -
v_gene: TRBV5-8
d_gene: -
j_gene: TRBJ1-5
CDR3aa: CASSLGQGYSNQPQHF
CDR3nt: TGTGCCAGCAGCTTGGGTCAGGGTTATAGCAATCAGCCCCAGCATTTT

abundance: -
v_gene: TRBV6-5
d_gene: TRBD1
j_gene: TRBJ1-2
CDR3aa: CASRGGQGTYGYTF
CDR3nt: TGTGCCAGCAGGGGCGGACAGGGCACCTATGGCTACACCTTC

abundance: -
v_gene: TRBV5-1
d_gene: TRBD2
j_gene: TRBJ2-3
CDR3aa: CASSSIAGDTDTQYF
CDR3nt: TGCGCCAGCAGCTCGATAGCGGGGGATACAGATACGCAGTATTTT

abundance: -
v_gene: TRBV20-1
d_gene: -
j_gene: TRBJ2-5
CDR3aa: CSASYGGQETQYF
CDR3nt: TGCAGTGCTAGTTACGGCGGGCAAGAGACCCAGTACTTC

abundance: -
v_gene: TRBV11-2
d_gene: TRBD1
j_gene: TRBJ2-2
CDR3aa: CASGYGQVNTGELFF
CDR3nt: TGTGCCAGCGGTTATGGACAGGTGAACACCGGGGAGCTGTTTTTT

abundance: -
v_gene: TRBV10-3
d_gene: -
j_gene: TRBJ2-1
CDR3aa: CTISDPGGSSYNEQFF
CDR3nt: TGTACCATCAGTGACCCAGGGGGGAGCTCCTACAATGAGCAGTTCTTC

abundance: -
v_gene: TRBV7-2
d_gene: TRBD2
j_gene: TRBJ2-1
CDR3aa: CASSLGGGSYNEQFF
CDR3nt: TGTGCCAGCAGCTTAGGGGGGGGTTCCTACAATGAGCAGTTCTTC

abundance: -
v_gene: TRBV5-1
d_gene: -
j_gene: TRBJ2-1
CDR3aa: CASSLLSGDSYNEQFF
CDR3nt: TGCGCCAGCAGCTTGTTATCGGGAGACTCCTACAATGAGCAGTTCTTC

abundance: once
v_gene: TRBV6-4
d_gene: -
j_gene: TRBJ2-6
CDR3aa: CASSDNSGANILTF
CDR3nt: TGTGCCAGCAGTGACAACTCTGGGGCCAACATCCTGACTTTC

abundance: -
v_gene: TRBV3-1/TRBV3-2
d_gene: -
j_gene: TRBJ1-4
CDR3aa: CASSLRPGIGSNEKLFF
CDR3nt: TGTGCCAGCAGTCTAAGGCCGGGGATCGGATCTAATGAAAAACTGTTTTTT

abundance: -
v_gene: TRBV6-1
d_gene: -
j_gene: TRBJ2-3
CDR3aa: CASSEAAGLGPGTDTQYF
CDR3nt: TGTGCCAGCAGTGAAGCGGCGGGGTTGGGGCCAGGCACAGATACGCAGTATTTT

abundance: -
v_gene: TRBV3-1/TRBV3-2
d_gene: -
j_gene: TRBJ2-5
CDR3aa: CASSQRGTQYF
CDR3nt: TGTGCCAGCAGCCAACGGGGGACCCAGTACTTC

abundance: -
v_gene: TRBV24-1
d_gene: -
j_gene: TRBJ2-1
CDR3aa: CATSGRGNEQFF
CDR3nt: TGTGCCACCAGTGGTCGGGGGAATGAGCAGTTCTTC

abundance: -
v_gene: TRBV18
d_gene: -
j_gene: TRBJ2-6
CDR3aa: CASSQKGTPSGANVLTF
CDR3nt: TGTGCCAGCTCCCAAAAAGGGACACCCTCTGGGGCCAACGTCCTGACTTTC

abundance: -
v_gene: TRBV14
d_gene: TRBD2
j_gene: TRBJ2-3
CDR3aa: CASSHELAGGTDTQYF
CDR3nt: TGTGCCAGCAGCCATGAACTAGCGGGGGGCACAGATACGCAGTATTTT

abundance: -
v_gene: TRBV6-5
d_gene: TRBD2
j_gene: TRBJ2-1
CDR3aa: CASRARRLADNEQFF
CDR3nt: TGTGCCAGCAGGGCCCGGCGACTAGCGGACAATGAGCAGTTCTTC

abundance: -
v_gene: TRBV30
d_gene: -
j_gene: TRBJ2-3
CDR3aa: CAWSGAGANGADTQYF
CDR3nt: TGTGCCTGGAGTGGGGCAGGGGCCAATGGGGCAGATACGCAGTATTTT

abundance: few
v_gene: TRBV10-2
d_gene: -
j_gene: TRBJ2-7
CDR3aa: CASSESWGPYEQYF
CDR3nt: TGCGCCAGCAGTGAGTCATGGGGCCCCTACGAGCAGTACTTC

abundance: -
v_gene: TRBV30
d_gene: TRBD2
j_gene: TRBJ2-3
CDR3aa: CAWSLAGGTTDTQYF
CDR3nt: TGTGCCTGGAGTCTTGCGGGAGGAACCACAGATACGCAGTATTTT

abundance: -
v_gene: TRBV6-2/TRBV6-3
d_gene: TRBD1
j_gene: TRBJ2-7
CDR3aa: CASSYGQGWVQYEQYF
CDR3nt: TGTGCCAGCAGTTATGGACAGGGATGGGTTCAATACGAGCAGTACTTC

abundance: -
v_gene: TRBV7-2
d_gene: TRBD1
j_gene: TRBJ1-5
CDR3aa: CASSLGARQGVESQHF
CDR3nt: TGTGCCAGCAGCTTAGGAGCTAGACAGGGGGTAGAGTCCCAGCATTTT

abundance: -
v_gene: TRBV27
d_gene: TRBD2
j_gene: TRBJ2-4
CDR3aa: CASSAGLASAKNIQYF
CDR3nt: TGTGCCAGCAGTGCGGGACTAGCGAGTGCCAAAAACATTCAGTACTTC

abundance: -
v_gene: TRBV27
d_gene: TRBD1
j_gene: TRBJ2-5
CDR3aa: CASSRDRAIETQYF
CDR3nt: TGTGCCAGCAGTCGAGACAGGGCGATTGAGACCCAGTACTTC

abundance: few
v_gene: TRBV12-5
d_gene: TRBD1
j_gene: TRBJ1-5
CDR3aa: CASGSRDRAGNQPQHF
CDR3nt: TGTGCTAGTGGTTCGCGCGACAGGGCAGGCAATCAGCCCCAGCATTTT

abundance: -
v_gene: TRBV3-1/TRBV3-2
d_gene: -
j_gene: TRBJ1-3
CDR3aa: CASSQVASYSGNTIYF
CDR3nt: TGTGCCAGCAGCCAAGTCGCTAGCTACTCTGGAAACACCATATATTTT

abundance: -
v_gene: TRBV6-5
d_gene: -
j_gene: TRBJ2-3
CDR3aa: CASSQAGARDTQYF
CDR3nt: TGTGCCAGCAGCCAAGCCGGAGCTAGAGATACGCAGTATTTT

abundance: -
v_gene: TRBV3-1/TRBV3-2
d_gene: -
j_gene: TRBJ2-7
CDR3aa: CASSHLLGDSGSYEQYF
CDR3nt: TGTGCCAGCAGCCACCTTCTCGGGGACAGCGGGTCCTACGAGCAGTACTTC

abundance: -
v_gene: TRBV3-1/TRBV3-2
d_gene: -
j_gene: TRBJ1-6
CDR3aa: CASSQEGAANSPLHF
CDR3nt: TGTGCCAGCAGCCAAGAGGGGGCAGCGAATTCACCCCTCCACTTT

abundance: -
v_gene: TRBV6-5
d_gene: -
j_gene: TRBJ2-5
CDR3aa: CASSYDRHQETQYF
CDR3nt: TGTGCCAGCAGTTACGACAGACACCAAGAGACCCAGTACTTC

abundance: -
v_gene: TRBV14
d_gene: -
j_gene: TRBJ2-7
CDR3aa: CASSPAGAREQYF
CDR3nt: TGTGCCAGCAGCCCGGCAGGGGCACGCGAGCAGTACTTC

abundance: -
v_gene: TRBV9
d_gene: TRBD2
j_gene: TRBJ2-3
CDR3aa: CASSSRGGPTDTQYF
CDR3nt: TGTGCCAGCAGCTCCCGGGGGGGACCCACAGATACGCAGTATTTT

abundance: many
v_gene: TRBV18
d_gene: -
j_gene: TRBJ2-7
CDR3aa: CASSPPQTYEQYF
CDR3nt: TGTGCCAGCTCACCACCACAAACCTACGAGCAGTACTTC

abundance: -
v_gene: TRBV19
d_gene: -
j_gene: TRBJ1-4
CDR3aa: CASSTGIEKLFF
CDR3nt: TGTGCCAGTAGTACGGGGATCGAAAAACTGTTTTTT

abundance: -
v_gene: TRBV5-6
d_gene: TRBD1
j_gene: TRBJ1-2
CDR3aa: CASSLLNRGHGYTF
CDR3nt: TGTGCCAGCAGCTTGCTCAACAGGGGTCATGGCTACACCTTC

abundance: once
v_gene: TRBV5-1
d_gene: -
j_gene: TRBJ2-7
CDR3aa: CASSSDVGGREQYF
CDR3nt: TGCGCCAGCAGCTCGGATGTCGGGGGGCGTGAGCAGTACTTC

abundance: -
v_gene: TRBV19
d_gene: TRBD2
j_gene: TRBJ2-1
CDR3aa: CASSPLGLRGGPNEQFF
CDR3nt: TGTGCCAGTAGCCCCCTGGGGTTGCGGGGGGGCCCCAATGAGCAGTTCTTC

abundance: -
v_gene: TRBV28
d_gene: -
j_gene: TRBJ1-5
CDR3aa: CASSRSNQPQHF
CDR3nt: TGTGCCAGCAGTCGGAGCAATCAGCCCCAGCATTTT

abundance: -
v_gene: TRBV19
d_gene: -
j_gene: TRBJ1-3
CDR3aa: CASSTGSGNTIYF
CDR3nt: TGTGCCAGTAGTACAGGCTCTGGAAACACCATATATTTT

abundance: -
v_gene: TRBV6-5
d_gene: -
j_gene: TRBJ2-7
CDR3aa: CASTTVSNEQYF
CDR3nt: TGTGCCAGCACAACAGTCTCCAACGAGCAGTACTTC

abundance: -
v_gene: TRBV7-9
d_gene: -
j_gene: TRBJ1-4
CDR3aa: CASGRTVEKLFF
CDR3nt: TGTGCCAGCGGACGGACAGTAGAAAAACTGTTTTTT

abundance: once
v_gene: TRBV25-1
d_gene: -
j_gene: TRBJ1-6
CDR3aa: CASSNTGNSPLHF
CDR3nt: TGTGCCAGCAGTAATACAGGGAATTCACCCCTCCACTTT